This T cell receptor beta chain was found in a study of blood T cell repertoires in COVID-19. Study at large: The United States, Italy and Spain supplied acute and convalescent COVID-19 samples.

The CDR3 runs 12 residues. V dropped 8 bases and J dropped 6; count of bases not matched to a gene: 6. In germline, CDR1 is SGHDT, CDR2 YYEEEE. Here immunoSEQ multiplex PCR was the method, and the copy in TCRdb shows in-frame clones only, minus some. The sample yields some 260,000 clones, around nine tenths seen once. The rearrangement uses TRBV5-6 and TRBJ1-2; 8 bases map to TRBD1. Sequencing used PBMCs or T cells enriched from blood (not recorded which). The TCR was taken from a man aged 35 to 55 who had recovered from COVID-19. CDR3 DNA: TGTGCCAGTGAACAGGGGGGGAATGGCTACACCTTC. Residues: CASEQGGNGYTF.